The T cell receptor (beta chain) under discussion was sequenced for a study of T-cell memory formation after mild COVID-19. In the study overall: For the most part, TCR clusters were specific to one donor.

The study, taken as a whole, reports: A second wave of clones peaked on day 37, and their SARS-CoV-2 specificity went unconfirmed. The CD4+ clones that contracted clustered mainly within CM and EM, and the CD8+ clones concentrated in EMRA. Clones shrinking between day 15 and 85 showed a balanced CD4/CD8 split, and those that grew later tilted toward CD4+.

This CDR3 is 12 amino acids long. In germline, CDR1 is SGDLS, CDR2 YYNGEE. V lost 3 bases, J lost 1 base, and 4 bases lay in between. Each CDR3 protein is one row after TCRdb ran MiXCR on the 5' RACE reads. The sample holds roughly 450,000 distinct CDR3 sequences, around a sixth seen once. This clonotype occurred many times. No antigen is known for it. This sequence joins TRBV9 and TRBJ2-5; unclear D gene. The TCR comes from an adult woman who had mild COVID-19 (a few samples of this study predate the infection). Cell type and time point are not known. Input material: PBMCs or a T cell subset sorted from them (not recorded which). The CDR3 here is CASSGPQETQYF. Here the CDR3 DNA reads TGTGCCAGCAGCGGCCCCCAAGAGACCCAGTACTTC. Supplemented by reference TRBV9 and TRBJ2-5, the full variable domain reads DSGVTQTPKHLITATGQRVTLRCSPRSGDLSVYWYQQSLDQGLQFLIQYYNGEERAKGNILERFSAQQFPDLHSELNLSSLELGDSALYFCASSGPQETQYFGPGTRLLVL.